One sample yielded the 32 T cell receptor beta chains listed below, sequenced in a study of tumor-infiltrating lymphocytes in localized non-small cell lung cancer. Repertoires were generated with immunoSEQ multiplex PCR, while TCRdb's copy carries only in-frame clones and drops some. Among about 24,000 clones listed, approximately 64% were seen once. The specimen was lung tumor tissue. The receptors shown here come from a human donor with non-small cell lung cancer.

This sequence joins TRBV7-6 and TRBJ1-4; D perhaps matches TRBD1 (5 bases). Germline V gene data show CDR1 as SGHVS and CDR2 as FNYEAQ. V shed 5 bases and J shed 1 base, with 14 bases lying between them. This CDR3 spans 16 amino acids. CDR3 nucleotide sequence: TGTGCCAGCAGCAAACAAGGGCAGGGAACTAATGAAAAACTGTTTTTT. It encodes CASSKQGQGTNEKLFF.

CDR3 DNA sequence: TGCGCCAGCAGCTTAACCTGGACAGGGGCGGATCAGCCCCAGCATTTT. The encoded protein is CASSLTWTGADQPQHF. The chain is built from TRBV5-1 and TRBJ1-5, with 9 bases aligning to TRBD1. Trimming removed 2 bases from V and 5 bases from J; junction bases left unmatched: 8. Looked up from germline, CDR1 is SGHRS and CDR2 is YFSETQ. This CDR3 region has 16 residues.

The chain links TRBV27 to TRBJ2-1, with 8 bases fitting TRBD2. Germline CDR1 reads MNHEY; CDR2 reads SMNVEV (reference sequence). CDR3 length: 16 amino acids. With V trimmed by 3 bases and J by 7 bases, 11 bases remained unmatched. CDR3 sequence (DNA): TGTGCCAGCAGTTTCCGTCCGGGACTAGGAGGGAATGAGCAGTTCTTC. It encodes CASSFRPGLGGNEQFF.

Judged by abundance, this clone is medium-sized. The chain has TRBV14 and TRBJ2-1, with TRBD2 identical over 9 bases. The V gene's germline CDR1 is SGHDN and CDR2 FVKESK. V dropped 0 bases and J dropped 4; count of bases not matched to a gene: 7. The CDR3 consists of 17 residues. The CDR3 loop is CASSQELRLADYNEQFF. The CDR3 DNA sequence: TGTGCCAGCAGCCAAGAATTAAGACTAGCGGATTACAATGAGCAGTTCTTC.

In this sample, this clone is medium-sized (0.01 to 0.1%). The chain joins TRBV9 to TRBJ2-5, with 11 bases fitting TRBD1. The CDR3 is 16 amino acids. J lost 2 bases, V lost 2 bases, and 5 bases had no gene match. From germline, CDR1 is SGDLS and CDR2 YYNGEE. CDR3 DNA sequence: TGTGCCAGCAGCGTGGGACAGGGGGGGGGACAAGAGACCCAGTACTTC. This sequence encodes CASSVGQGGGQETQYF.

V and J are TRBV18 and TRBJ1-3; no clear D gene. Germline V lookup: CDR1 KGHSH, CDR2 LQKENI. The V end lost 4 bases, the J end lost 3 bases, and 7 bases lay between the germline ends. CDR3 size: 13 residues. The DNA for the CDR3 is TGTGCCAGCTCACGCGGGGATGGAAACACCATATATTTT. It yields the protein CASSRGDGNTIYF.

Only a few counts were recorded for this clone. The DNA of the CDR3 is TGTGCCTGGAGTGCTAAGGGGCTGAGCTCTGGAAACACCATATATTTT. It codes for CAWSAKGLSSGNTIYF. The chain uses TRBV30 and TRBJ1-3; weak D call: TRBD1 (5 bases). The CDR3 length is 16 residues. CDR1 GTSNPN and CDR2 SVGIG come from the germline V gene (reference sequence). V was shortened by 1 base and J by 0 bases, with 13 bases between the two germline ends. Full variable domain (outside the CDR3, taken from reference TRBV30 and TRBJ1-3): SQTIHQWPATLVQPVGSPLSLECTVEGTSNPNLYWYRQAAGRGLQLLFYSVGIGQISSEVPQNLSASRPQDRQFILSSKKLLLSDSGFYLCAWSAKGLSSGNTIYFGEGSWLTVV.

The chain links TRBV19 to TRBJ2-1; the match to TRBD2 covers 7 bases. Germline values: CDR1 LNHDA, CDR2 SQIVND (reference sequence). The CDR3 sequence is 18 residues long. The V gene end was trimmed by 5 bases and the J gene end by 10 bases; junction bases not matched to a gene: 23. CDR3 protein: CASSSNVGGGGLGGEQFF. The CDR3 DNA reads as TGTGCCAGTAGTTCCAATGTAGGAGGTGGCGGTTTGGGAGGGGAGCAGTTCTTC. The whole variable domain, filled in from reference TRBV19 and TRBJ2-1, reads DGGITQSPKYLFRKEGQNVTLSCEQNLNHDAMYWYRQDPGQGLRLIYYSQIVNDFQKGDIAEGYSVSREKKESFPLTVTSAQKNPTAFYLCASSSNVGGGGLGGEQFFGPGTRLTVL.

The CDR3, as DNA: TGTGCCAGCAGTTCACAACAGGGTAGCCAGCCCCAGCATTTT. It codes for CASSSQQGSQPQHF. V usage is TRBV28 and J usage is TRBJ1-5; possible D gene TRBD1, 6 bases. From germline, CDR1 is MDHEN and CDR2 SYDVKM. V lost 4 bases to trimming and J lost 7 bases, with 14 bases between them. CDR3 length equals 14 residues.

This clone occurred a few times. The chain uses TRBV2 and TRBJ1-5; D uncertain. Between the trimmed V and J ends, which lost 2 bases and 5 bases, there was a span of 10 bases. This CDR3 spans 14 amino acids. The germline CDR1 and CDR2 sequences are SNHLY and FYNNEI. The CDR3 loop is CASSELGIDQPQHF. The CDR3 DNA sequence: TGTGCCAGCAGTGAACTGGGGATAGATCAGCCCCAGCATTTT.

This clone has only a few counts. As DNA, the CDR3 is TGTGCCAGCTCATCACAGCGTATAGATACGCAGTATTTT. Protein product: CASSSQRIDTQYF. V usage is TRBV18 and J usage is TRBJ2-3; D not resolved. CDR1 is KGHSH and CDR2 is LQKENI in the germline V gene. Trimming removed 5 bases at V and 5 bases at J, with 11 bases between. There are 13 residues in the CDR3.

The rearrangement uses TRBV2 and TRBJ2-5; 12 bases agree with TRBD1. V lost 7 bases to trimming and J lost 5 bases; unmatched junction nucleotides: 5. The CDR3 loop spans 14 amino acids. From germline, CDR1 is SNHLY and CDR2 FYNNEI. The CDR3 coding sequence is TGTGCCAGCATCGGGACAGGGGGCCATGAGACCCAGTACTTC. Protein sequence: CASIGTGGHETQYF.

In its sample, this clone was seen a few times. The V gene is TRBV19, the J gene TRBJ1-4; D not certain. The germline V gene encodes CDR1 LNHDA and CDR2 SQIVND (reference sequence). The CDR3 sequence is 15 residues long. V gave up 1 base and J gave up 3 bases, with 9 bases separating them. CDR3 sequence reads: CASSIVGLSNEKLFF. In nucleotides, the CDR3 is TGTGCCAGTAGTATAGTCGGGTTGTCTAATGAAAAACTGTTTTTT.

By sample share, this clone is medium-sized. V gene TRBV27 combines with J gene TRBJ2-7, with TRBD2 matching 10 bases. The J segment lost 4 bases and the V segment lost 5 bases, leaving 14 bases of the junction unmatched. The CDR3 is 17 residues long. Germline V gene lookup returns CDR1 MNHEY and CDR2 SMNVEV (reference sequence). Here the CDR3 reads CASSNNHPGLAPYEQYF. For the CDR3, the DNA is TGTGCCAGCAGTAACAACCATCCGGGACTAGCGCCGTACGAGCAGTACTTC.

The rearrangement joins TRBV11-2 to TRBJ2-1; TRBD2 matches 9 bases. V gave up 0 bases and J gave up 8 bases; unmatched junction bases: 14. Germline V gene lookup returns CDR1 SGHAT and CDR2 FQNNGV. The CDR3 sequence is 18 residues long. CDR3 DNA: TGTGCCAGCAGCTTAGATAAATATGCGGGAGGGCCTCCCCATGAGCAGTTCTTC. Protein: CASSLDKYAGGPPHEQFF.

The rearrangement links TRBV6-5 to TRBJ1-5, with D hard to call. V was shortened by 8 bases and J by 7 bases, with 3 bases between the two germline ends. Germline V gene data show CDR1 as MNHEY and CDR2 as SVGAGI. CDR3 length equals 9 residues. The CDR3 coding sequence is TGTGCCAGCGGGCAGCCCCAGCATTTT. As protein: CASGQPQHF.

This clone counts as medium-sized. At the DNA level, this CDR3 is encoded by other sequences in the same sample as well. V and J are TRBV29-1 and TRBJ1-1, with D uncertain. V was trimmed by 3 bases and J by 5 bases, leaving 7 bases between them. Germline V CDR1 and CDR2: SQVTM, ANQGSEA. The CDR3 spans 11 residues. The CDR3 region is CSVDWGTEAFF. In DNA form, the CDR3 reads TGCAGCGTTGATTGGGGTACTGAAGCTTTCTTT.

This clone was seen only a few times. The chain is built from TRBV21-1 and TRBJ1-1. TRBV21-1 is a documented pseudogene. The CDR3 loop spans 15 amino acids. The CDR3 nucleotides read TGTGCCAGCAGCATTTCTCGGAATTTGGTATCTGAAGCTTTCTTT. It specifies CASSISRNLVSEAFF.

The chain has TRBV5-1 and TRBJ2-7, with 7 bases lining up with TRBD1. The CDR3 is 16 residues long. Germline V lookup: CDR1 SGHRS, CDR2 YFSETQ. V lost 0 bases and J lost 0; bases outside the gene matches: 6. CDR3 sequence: CASSLVTTGSSYEQYF. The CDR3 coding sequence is TGCGCCAGCAGCTTGGTTACGACAGGGAGCTCCTACGAGCAGTACTTC. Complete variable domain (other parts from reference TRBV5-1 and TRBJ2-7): KAGVTQTPRYLIKTRGQQVTLSCSPISGHRSVSWYQQTPGQGLQFLFEYFSETQRNKGNFPGRFSGRQFSNSRSEMNVSTLELGDSALYLCASSLVTTGSSYEQYFGPGTRLTVT.

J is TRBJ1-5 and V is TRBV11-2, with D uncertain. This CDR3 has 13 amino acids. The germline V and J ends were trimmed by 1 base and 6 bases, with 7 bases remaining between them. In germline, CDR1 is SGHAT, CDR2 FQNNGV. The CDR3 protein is CASSLGAGQPQHF. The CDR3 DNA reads TGTGCCAGCAGCTTAGGCGCGGGTCAGCCCCAGCATTTT.

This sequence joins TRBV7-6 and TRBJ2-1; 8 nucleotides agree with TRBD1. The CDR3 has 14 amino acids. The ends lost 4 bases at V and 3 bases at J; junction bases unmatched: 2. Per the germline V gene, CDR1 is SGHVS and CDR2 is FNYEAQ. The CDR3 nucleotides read TGTGCCAGCAGCTCACAGGGGGACTACAATGAGCAGTTCTTC. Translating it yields CASSSQGDYNEQFF.

CDR3 loop: CAPRPQETQYF. The CDR3 coding sequence is TGTGCCCCGAGGCCCCAAGAGACCCAGTACTTC. V gene TRBV7-6 combines with J gene TRBJ2-5; no definite D call. There are 11 residues in the CDR3. CDR1 is SGHVS and CDR2 is FNYEAQ in the germline V gene. Deletions cut 11 bases from V and 1 base from J, with 8 bases between. The full variable domain, with the rest looked up from reference TRBV7-6 and TRBJ2-5, is GAGVSQSPRYKVTKRGQDVALRCDPISGHVSLYWYRQALGQGPEFLTYFNYEAQQDKSGLPNDRFSAERPEGSISTLTIQRTEQRDSAMYRCAPRPQETQYFGPGTRLLVL.

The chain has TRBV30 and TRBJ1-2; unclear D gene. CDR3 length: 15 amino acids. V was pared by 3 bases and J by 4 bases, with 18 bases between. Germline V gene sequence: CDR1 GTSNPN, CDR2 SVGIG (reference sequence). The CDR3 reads CAWSPSDGSFYGYTF. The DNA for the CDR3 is TGTGCCTGGAGCCCATCAGACGGATCTTTCTATGGCTACACCTTC.

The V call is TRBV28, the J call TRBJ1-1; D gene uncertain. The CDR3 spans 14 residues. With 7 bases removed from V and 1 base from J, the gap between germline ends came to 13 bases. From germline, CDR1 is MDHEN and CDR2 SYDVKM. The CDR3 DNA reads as TGTGCCAGCAACCCGATACAAGCGAACACTGAAGCTTTCTTT. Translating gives CASNPIQANTEAFF.

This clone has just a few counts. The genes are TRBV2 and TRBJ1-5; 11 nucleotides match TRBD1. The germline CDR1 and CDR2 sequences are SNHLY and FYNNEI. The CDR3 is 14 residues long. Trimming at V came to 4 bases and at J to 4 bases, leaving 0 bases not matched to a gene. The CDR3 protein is CASSGDRGNQPQHF. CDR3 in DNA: TGTGCCAGCAGTGGGGACAGGGGGAATCAGCCCCAGCATTTT.

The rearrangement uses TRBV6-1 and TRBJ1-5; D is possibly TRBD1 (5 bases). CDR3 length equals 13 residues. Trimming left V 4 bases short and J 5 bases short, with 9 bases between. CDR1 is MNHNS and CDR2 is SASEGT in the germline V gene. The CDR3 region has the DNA TGTGCCAGCAGTGCCGACAGTTATCAGCCCCAGCATTTT. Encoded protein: CASSADSYQPQHF.

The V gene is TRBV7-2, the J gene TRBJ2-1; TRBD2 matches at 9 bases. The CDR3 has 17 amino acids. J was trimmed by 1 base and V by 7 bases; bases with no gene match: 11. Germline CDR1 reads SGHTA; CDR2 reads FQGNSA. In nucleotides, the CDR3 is TGTGCCAGCACTCTTCGCAGCGGGAGGTTTTCCTACAATGAGCAGTTCTTC. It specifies CASTLRSGRFSYNEQFF. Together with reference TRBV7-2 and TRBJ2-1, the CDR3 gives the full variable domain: GAGVSQSPSNKVTEKGKDVELRCDPISGHTALYWYRQSLGQGLEFLIYFQGNSAPDKSGLPSDRFSAERTGGSVSTLTIQRTQQEDSAVYLCASTLRSGRFSYNEQFFGPGTRLTVL.

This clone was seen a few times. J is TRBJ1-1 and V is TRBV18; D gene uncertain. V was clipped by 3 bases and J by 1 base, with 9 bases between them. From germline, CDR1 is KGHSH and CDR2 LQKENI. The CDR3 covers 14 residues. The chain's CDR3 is CASSPFSENTEAFF. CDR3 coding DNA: TGTGCCAGCTCACCCTTCTCCGAGAACACTGAAGCTTTCTTT.

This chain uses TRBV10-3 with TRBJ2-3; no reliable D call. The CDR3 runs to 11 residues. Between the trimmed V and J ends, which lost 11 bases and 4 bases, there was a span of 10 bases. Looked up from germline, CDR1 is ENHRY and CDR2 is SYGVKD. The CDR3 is CALGAPDTQYF. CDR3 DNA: TGTGCCCTCGGTGCGCCAGATACGCAGTATTTT.

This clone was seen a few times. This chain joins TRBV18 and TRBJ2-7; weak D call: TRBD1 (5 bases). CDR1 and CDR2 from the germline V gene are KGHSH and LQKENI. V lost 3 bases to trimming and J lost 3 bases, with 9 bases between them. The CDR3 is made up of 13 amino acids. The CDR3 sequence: CASSPKTDYEQYF. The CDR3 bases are TGTGCCAGCTCACCGAAGACAGACTACGAGCAGTACTTC. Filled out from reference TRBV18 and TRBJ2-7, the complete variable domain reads NAGVMQNPRHLVRRRGQEARLRCSPMKGHSHVYWYRQLPEEGLKFMVYLQKENIIDESGMPKERFSAEFPKEGPSILRIQQVVRGDSAAYFCASSPKTDYEQYFGPGTRLTVT.

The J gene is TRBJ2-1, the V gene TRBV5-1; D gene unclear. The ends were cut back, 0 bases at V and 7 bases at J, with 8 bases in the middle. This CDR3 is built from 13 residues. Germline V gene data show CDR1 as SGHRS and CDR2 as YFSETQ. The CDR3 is CASSLAPANEQFF. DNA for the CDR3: TGCGCCAGCAGCTTGGCCCCGGCGAATGAGCAGTTCTTC.

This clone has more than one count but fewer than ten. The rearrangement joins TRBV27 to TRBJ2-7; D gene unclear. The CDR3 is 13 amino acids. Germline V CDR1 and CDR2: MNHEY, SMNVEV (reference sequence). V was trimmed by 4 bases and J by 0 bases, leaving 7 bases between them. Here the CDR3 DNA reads TGTGCCAGCAGTTCGGACGGCTCCTACGAGCAGTACTTC. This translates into CASSSDGSYEQYF.